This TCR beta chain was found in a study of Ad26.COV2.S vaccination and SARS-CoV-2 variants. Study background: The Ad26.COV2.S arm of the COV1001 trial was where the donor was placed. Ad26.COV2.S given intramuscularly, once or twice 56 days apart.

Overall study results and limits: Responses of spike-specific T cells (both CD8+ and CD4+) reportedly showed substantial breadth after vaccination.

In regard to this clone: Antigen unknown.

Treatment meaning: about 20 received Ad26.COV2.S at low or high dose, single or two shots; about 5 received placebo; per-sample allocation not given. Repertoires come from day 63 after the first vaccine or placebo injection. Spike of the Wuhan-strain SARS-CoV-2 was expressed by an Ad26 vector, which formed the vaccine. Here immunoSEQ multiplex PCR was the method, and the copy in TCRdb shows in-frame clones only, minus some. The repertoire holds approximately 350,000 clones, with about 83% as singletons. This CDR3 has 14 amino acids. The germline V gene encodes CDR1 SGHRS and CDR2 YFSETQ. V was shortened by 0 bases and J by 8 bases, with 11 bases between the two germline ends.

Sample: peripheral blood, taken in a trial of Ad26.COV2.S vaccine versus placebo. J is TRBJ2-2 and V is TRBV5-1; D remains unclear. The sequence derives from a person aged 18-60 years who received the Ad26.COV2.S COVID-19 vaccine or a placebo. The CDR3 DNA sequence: TGCGCCAGCAGCTTGGGTCCAGTCCCTGGGGAGCTGTTTTTT. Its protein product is CASSLGPVPGELFF.